The clone carrying this T cell receptor (beta chain) came up a few times. The data were obtained in a study of spatial heterogeneity in lung cancer. In TCRdb, the 5' RACE reads were re-called with MiXCR into one record per CDR3 protein. The sample lists about 95,000 distinct CDR3 sequences, roughly 9.5% occurring once. Trimming cost V 8 bases and J 2 bases, with 10 bases left between them. CDR3 length: 12 amino acids. From germline, CDR1 is MDHEN and CDR2 SYDVKM. As to time point: sample taken at primary tumor resection. Sequencing covered unsorted whole RNA taken from tumor, nontumor lung or frozen PBMC.

Here the sequenced sample was PBMCs, taken at surgery. This TCR came from a male donor with early-stage non-small cell lung cancer. The rearrangement uses TRBV28 and TRBJ2-7; D call uncertain. The CDR3 DNA reads as TGTGCCAGCCAGGACCGAACCTACGAGCAGTACTTC. Its protein product is CASQDRTYEQYF. Supplemented by reference TRBV28 and TRBJ2-7, the full variable domain reads DVKVTQSSRYLVKRTGEKVFLECVQDMDHENMFWYRQDPGLGLRLIYFSYDVKMKEKGDIPEGYSVSREKKERFSLILESASTNQTSMYLCASQDRTYEQYFGPGTRLTVT.